Following are 5 T cell receptor beta chains from one sample sequenced in a study of OX40 agonist ivuxolimab in advanced cancers. Generated by immunoSEQ multiplex PCR, the TCRdb table keeps only in-frame clones and is missing some. The sample has approximately 68,000 clones, roughly 90% seen once. Sequenced here: CD4+ or CD8+ T cells sorted from blood, sampled in a trial of the OX40 agonist ivuxolimab. The source of these receptors is an adult with an advanced solid tumor such as melanoma, head and neck, liver or kidney cancer.

The rearrangement links TRBV19 to TRBJ1-3, with D perhaps matching TRBD1 (5 bases). The germline V and J ends were trimmed by 9 bases and 0 bases, with 18 bases remaining between them. CDR3 length equals 16 residues. CDR1 and CDR2 from the germline V gene are LNHDA and SQIVND (reference sequence). The CDR3 here is CASLEYRLNSGNTIYF. In DNA form, the CDR3 reads TGTGCCAGCCTCGAGTACAGGCTAAACTCTGGAAACACCATATATTTT. Drawing the rest from reference TRBV19 and TRBJ1-3, the complete variable domain is DGGITQSPKYLFRKEGQNVTLSCEQNLNHDAMYWYRQDPGQGLRLIYYSQIVNDFQKGDIAEGYSVSREKKESFPLTVTSAQKNPTAFYLCASLEYRLNSGNTIYFGEGSWLTVV.

The chain employs TRBV13 and TRBJ2-7; 9 bases line up with TRBD1. Germline V gene sequence: CDR1 PRHDT, CDR2 FYEKMQ (reference sequence). This CDR3 contains 13 residues. The ends lost 4 bases at V and 3 bases at J; junction bases unmatched: 1. The CDR3 DNA reads as TGTGCCAGCAGCTCGGGACAGGGCTACGAGCAGTACTTC. The encoded protein is CASSSGQGYEQYF.

This chain connects TRBV2 to TRBJ1-2; no reliable D call. The CDR3 totals 8 residues. Trimming removed 7 bases from V and 7 bases from J, with 1 base in between. Looked up from germline, CDR1 is SNHLY and CDR2 is FYNNEI. The CDR3 protein is CASIGYTF. CDR3 bases: TGTGCCAGCATTGGCTACACCTTC.

The chain uses TRBV7-8 and TRBJ2-1, with TRBD1 identical over 7 bases. Germline-derived CDR1 and CDR2 are SGHVS and FQNEAQ. The ends lost 2 bases at V and 1 base at J; junction bases unmatched: 5. The CDR3 has 16 amino acids. The CDR3 protein is CASSLFAGGSYNEQFF. The CDR3 DNA is TGTGCCAGCAGCTTATTCGCAGGGGGATCCTACAATGAGCAGTTCTTC.

The gene calls are TRBV9 and TRBJ2-1, with 10 bases lining up with TRBD1. CDR1 and CDR2 (germline): SGDLS, YYNGEE. The CDR3 has 16 residues. Unmatched junction bases numbered 10, after V lost 3 bases and J lost 7 bases. CDR3 in amino acids: CASSAPGQGGWNEQFF. In DNA, the CDR3 is TGTGCCAGCAGCGCTCCTGGACAGGGGGGCTGGAATGAGCAGTTCTTC.